The 3 T cell receptor beta chains given below trace back to one sample, sequenced in a study of cytomegalovirus exposure and HLA in healthy donors. The study ran its PCR with 60 Vbeta and 13 Jbeta primers. This table comes from immunoSEQ multiplex PCR, and its TCRdb copy is limited to in-frame clones, with some not included. The table lists under 70,000 clones, with roughly 2.1% in the top ten. Source material: PBMCs. The source is a woman aged 18-29 years in good health and CMV-seronegative.

The gene calls are TRBV28 and TRBJ1-5; D not certain. Trimming took off 5 bases at V and 0 bases at J, with 11 bases between the two ends. This CDR3 contains 15 residues. CDR1 MDHEN and CDR2 SYDVKM come from the germline V gene. As DNA, the CDR3 is TGTGCCAGCAGTCCGTGGGAGGGTAGCAATCAGCCCCAGCATTTT. It specifies CASSPWEGSNQPQHF.

The CDR3 region is CASGSTLGNTIYF. CDR3 DNA: TGCGCCAGCGGCTCGACACTTGGAAACACCATATATTTT. The J gene is TRBJ1-3, the V gene TRBV10-1, with D uncertain. Germline-derived CDR1 and CDR2 are WNHNN and SYGVQD (reference sequence). There are 13 residues in the CDR3. Trimming pared 8 bases from V and 3 bases from J, leaving 11 bases between.

The chain links TRBV5-4 to TRBJ1-6; 10 bases agree with TRBD1. V shed 5 bases and J 10 bases; nucleotides not matched to a gene: 6. The CDR3 is 14 residues long. CDR1 and CDR2 from the germline V gene are SGHNT and YYREEE (reference sequence). In DNA, the CDR3 is TGTGCCAGCAGGCAGACAGGGGGCAACTCACCCCTCCACTTT. Residues: CASRQTGGNSPLHF.